One T cell receptor beta chain is described in this entry. The data are from a study of blood T cell repertoires in COVID-19. For the study at large: Italy, Spain and the United States were the sources of the convalescent and acute COVID-19 samples. From T cells, B-cell-depleted T cells, or PBMCs came the material, which was cDNA or gDNA.

Germline CDR1 ENHRY, CDR2 SYGVKD. Trimming took 2 bases from V and 1 from J; bases not matched to a gene: 11. The CDR3 extends over 20 amino acids. Sequencing used immunoSEQ multiplex PCR; TCRdb keeps in-frame clones, though not all of them. The table has approximately 500,000 clones, roughly 91% seen once. The rearrangement joins TRBV10-3 to TRBJ2-3, with 14 nucleotides matching TRBD2. What was sequenced was peripheral blood. The TCR comes from a woman aged 50 to 60 with COVID-19, enrolled during active disease. The CDR3 sequence: CAISEPPGLAGERGTDTQYF. The DNA for the CDR3 is TGTGCCATCAGTGAGCCCCCGGGACTAGCGGGGGAACGTGGCACAGATACGCAGTATTTT.